Below, 12 T cell receptor beta chains from the same sample are listed, as sequenced in a study of Ad26.COV2.S vaccination and SARS-CoV-2 variants. Profiled with immunoSEQ multiplex PCR; TCRdb holds only in-frame clones, not every one. The sample carries 300,000 to 350,000 clones, over 80% recorded once. Sample treatment: over 15 received Ad26.COV2.S at low or high dose, single or two shots; 5 received placebo; per-sample allocation not given. Samples analyzed were those drawn on day 63 after the first vaccine or placebo injection. The starting material was peripheral blood, obtained in a trial of Ad26.COV2.S vaccine versus placebo. Receptors were obtained from a person between 18 and 60 years old who received the Ad26.COV2.S COVID-19 vaccine or a placebo.

The chain carries TRBV4-1 and TRBJ1-2; the D is unclear. Per the germline V gene, CDR1 is MGHRA and CDR2 is YSYEKL. CDR3 length: 15 residues. V lost 0 bases, J lost 4 bases, and 12 bases lay in between. The CDR3 DNA follows: TGCGCCAGCAGCCAAGATCGAATCACAGTCTATGGCTACACCTTC. Translation gives CASSQDRITVYGYTF.

This clone came up once. The chain carries TRBV5-6 and TRBJ2-5; D is perhaps TRBD1 (5 bases). Germline-derived CDR1 and CDR2 are SGHDT and YYEEEE. CDR3 size: 16 residues. V was pared by 4 bases and J by 4 bases, with 20 bases between. The CDR3 DNA follows: TGTGCCAGCAGCCTTGACGGGCAGGGTCGACGAGAGACCCAGTACTTC. Translating it yields CASSLDGQGRRETQYF.

This clone appeared once. CDR3 in DNA: TGCAGCGTTGAATCGGGGGATGGCTACACCTTC. Translated, it gives CSVESGDGYTF. V is TRBV29-1 and J is TRBJ1-2; tentatively, D is TRBD1 (5 bases). Trimming took 2 bases from V and 6 from J, leaving 7 bases between them. Germline V gene data show CDR1 as SQVTM and CDR2 as ANQGSEA. The CDR3 runs 11 residues.

The chain uses TRBV7-2 and TRBJ1-4, with TRBD1 as a possible D gene (6 bases). Trimming pared 5 bases from V and 8 bases from J, leaving 15 bases between. The CDR3 runs 14 residues. Germline V CDR1 and CDR2: SGHTA, FQGNSA. CDR3 amino acids: CASSPNRVSEKLFF. CDR3 DNA sequence: TGTGCCAGCAGCCCGAACAGGGTATCCGAAAAACTGTTTTTT.

V and J are TRBV2 and TRBJ2-5; 8 nucleotides match TRBD2. Unmatched junction bases numbered 6, after V lost 7 bases and J lost 5 bases. This CDR3 comprises 13 residues. Germline values: CDR1 SNHLY, CDR2 FYNNEI. In DNA form, the CDR3 reads TGTGCCAGCAATTTAGCGGGGCGGGAGACCCAGTACTTC. This encodes CASNLAGRETQYF.

This chain uses TRBV20-1 with TRBJ2-3; the D is unclear. The germline V and J ends were trimmed by 3 bases and 5 bases, with 6 bases remaining between them. Looked up from germline, CDR1 is DFQATT and CDR2 is SNEGSKA (reference sequence). This CDR3 contains 11 residues. This CDR3 reads CSASLGDTQYF. The DNA for the CDR3 is TGCAGTGCTAGCCTCGGAGATACGCAGTATTTT.

This clone was seen only a few times. The rearrangement links TRBV6-2 or TRBV6-3 to TRBJ1-6; 7 bases line up with TRBD1. Germline trimming cut 2 bases from V and 6 bases from J; bases unmatched to any gene: 4. Germline values: CDR1 MNHEY, CDR2 SVGEGT. This CDR3 has 15 amino acids. The CDR3 DNA follows: TGTGCCAGCAGTTACCTCGGGACAGTTAATTCACCCCTCCACTTT. It specifies CASSYLGTVNSPLHF.

V usage is TRBV18 and J usage is TRBJ2-3, with a weak D call TRBD2 (5 bases). Germline CDR1 and CDR2: KGHSH and LQKENI. Trimming removed 2 bases from V and 1 base from J, with 13 bases in between. The CDR3 extends over 16 amino acids. Written as DNA, the CDR3 is TGTGCCAGCTCACCAATTGAGGGTGTCGGCACAGATACGCAGTATTTT. Translating it yields CASSPIEGVGTDTQYF. The full variable domain, in which reference TRBV18 and TRBJ2-3 provide the parts outside the CDR3, is NAGVMQNPRHLVRRRGQEARLRCSPMKGHSHVYWYRQLPEEGLKFMVYLQKENIIDESGMPKERFSAEFPKEGPSILRIQQVVRGDSAAYFCASSPIEGVGTDTQYFGPGTRLTVL.

This clone has only one observation. The V and J genes are TRBV19 and TRBJ1-1; 9 bases match TRBD1. The CDR3 consists of 16 residues. Trimming at V came to 4 bases and at J to 5 bases, leaving 11 bases not matched to a gene. Germline loops: CDR1 LNHDA, CDR2 SQIVND (reference sequence). This CDR3 is CASSKGGGQGLTEAFF. In DNA form, the CDR3 reads TGTGCCAGTAGTAAAGGGGGGGGACAGGGATTAACTGAAGCTTTCTTT.

The chain couples TRBV6-6 to TRBJ1-4; 9 nucleotides align to TRBD1. Germline V lookup: CDR1 MNHNY, CDR2 SVGAGI (reference sequence). After removal of 10 bases from V and 8 bases from J, the junction contained 8 bases not matched to a gene. This CDR3 has 13 residues. The CDR3 coding sequence is TGTGCCACCCACAGGGGGCTCTCGGAAAAACTGTTTTTT. As protein: CATHRGLSEKLFF.

The V and J genes are TRBV5-1 and TRBJ1-4, with D possibly matching TRBD1 (6 bases). V lost 7 bases, J lost 5 bases, and 12 bases lay in between. The CDR3 has 13 residues. Germline V gene sequence: CDR1 SGHRS, CDR2 YFSETQ. In DNA, the CDR3 is TGCGCCAGCCGACAGGTCGACAATGAAAAACTGTTTTTT. Protein: CASRQVDNEKLFF.

This chain joins TRBV19 and TRBJ1-5; TRBD1 matches at 11 bases. CDR1 is LNHDA and CDR2 is SQIVND in the germline V gene (reference sequence). Trimming cost V 6 bases and J 6 bases; bases outside gene matches: 4. This CDR3 comprises 14 residues. The CDR3, as DNA: TGTGCCAGTAGAGGGACAGGGGGAAGTCAGCCCCAGCATTTT. This encodes CASRGTGGSQPQHF.